This note documents a single T cell receptor (beta chain) sequence. This entry is derived from a study of early T cells in non-severe SARS-CoV-2 infection. The overall study: Sequencing was performed on bulk RNA from unsorted whole blood, leaving chains unpaired.

Trimming removed 5 bases from V and 0 bases from J, with 1 base in between. The CDR3 totals 12 residues. Per the germline V gene, CDR1 is MNHEY and CDR2 is SMNVEV (reference sequence). In the library, individual cDNA molecules carried attached unique molecular identifiers. TCRdb called the 5' RACE reads again in MiXCR, with one record for every CDR3 protein. The top ten hold 4.7% of the sample, which has 85,000 to 100,000 distinct CDR3 sequences, around 10% seen once. The sample here was whole blood, taken at baseline. This TCR was sampled from an adult who was a healthcare worker with PCR-confirmed SARS-CoV-2 infection or an uninfected control (not recorded which). The chain carries TRBV27 and TRBJ2-2; D gene unclear. This chain's CDR3 is CASSTNTGELFF. The CDR3 DNA is TGTGCCAGCAGTACGAACACCGGGGAGCTGTTTTTT.